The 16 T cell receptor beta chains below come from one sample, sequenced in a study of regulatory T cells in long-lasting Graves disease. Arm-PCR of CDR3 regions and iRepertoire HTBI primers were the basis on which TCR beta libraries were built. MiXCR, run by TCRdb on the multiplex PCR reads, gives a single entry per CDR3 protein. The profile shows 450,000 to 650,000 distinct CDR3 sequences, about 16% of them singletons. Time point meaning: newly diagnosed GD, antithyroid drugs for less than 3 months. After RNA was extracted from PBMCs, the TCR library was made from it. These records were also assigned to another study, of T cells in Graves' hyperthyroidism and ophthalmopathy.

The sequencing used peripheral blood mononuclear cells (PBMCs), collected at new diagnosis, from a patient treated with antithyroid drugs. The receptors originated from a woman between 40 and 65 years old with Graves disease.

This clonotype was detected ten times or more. CDR3 coding DNA: TGTGCCAGCAGCATGGGACAGGGGAACACTGAAGCTTTCTTT. The encoded protein is CASSMGQGNTEAFF. This chain joins TRBV3-1 and TRBJ1-1, with 9 bases aligning to TRBD1. The J segment lost 1 base and the V segment lost 5 bases, leaving 2 bases of the junction unmatched. Germline values: CDR1 LGHDT, CDR2 YNNKEL (reference sequence). CDR3 length: 14 residues.

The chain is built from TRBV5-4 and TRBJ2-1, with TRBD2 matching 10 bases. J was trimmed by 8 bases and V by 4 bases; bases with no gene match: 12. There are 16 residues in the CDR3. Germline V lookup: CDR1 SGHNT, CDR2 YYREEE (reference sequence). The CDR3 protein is CASSTGTSVPRHEQFF. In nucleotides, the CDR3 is TGTGCCAGCAGCACCGGGACTAGCGTACCTAGGCATGAGCAGTTCTTC.

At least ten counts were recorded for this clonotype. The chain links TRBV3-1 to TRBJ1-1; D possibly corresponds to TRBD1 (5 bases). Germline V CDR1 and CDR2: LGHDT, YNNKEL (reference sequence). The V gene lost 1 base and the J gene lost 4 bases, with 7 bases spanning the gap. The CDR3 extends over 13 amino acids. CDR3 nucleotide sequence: TGTGCCAGCAGCCAAGTTAGGGGCACTGAAGCTTTCTTT. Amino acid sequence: CASSQVRGTEAFF.

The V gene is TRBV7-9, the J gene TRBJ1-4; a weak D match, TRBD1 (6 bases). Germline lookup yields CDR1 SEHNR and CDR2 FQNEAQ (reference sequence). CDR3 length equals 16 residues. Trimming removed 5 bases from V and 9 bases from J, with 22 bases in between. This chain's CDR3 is CASSAQGGGARKKLFF. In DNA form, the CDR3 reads TGTGCCAGCAGCGCCCAGGGAGGGGGAGCTCGGAAAAAACTGTTTTTT.

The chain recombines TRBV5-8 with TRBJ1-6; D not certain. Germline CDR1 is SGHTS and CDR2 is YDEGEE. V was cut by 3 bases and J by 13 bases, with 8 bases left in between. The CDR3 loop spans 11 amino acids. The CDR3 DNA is TGTGCCAGCAGCTGGCGGGGTCCCCTCCACTTT. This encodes CASSWRGPLHF.

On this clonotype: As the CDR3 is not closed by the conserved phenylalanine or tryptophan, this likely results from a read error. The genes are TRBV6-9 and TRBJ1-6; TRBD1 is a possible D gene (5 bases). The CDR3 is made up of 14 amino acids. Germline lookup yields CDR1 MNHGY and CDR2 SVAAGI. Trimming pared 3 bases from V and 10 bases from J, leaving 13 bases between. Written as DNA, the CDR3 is TGTGCCAGCAGTTACCAGGGTCTAGTGTCACCCCTCCACCTT. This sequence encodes CASSYQGLVSPLHL.

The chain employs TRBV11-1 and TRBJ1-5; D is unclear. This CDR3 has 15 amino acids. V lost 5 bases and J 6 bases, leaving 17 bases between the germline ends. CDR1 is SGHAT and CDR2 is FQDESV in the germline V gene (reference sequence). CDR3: CASSQSPGFGQPQHF. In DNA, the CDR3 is TGTGCCAGCAGCCAATCTCCGGGTTTTGGTCAGCCCCAGCATTTT. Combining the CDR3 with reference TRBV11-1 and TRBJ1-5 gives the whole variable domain EAEVAQSPRYKITEKSQAVAFWCDPISGHATLYWYRQILGQGPELLVQFQDESVVDDSQLPKDRFSAERLKGVDSTLKIQPAELGDSAMYLCASSQSPGFGQPQHFGDGTRLSIL.

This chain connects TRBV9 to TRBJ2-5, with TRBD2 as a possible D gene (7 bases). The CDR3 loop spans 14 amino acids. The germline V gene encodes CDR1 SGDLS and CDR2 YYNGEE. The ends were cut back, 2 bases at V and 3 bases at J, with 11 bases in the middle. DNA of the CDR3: TGTGCCAGCAGCGTGAGGGAGGGGGAAGAGACCCAGTACTTC. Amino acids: CASSVREGEETQYF.

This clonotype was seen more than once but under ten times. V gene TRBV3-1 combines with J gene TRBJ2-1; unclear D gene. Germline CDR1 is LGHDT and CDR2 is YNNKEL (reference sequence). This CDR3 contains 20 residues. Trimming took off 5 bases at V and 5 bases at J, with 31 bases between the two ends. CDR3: CASSDWGQDPGRGHHNEQFF. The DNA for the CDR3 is TGTGCCAGCAGCGACTGGGGTCAGGACCCCGGTAGAGGTCATCACAATGAGCAGTTCTTC.

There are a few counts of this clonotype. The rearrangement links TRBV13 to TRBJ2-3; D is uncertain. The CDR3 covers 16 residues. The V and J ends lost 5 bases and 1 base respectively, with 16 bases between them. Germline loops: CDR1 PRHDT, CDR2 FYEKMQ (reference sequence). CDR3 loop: CASSLEEVRGTDTQYF. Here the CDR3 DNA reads TGTGCCAGCAGCCTAGAAGAGGTACGGGGCACAGATACGCAGTATTTT. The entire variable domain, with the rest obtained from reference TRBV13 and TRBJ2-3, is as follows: AAGVIQSPRHLIKEKRETATLKCYPIPRHDTVYWYQQGPGQDPQFLISFYEKMQSDKGSIPDRFSAQQFSDYHSELNMSSLELGDSALYFCASSLEEVRGTDTQYFGPGTRLTVL.

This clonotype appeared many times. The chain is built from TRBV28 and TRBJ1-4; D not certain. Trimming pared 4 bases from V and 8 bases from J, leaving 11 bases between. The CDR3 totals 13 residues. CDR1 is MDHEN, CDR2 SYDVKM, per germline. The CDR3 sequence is CASSSTPEEKLFF. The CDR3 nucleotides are TGTGCCAGCAGTTCCACCCCGGAGGAAAAACTGTTTTTT.

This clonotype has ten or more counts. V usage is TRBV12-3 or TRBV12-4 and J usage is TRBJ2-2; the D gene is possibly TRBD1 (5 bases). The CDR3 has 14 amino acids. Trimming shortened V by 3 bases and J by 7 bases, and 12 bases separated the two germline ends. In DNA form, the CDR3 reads TGTGCCAGCAGTTTTTCCCAGGGCATCGGGGAGCTGTTTTTT. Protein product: CASSFSQGIGELFF.

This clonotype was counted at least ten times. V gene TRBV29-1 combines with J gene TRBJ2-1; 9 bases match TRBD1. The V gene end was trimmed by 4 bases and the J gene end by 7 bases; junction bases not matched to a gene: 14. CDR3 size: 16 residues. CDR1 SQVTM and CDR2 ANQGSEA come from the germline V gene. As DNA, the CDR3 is TGCAGCGTTGTGACAAGGTTAGGGGACAGGGTTAATGAGCAGTTCTTC. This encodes CSVVTRLGDRVNEQFF.

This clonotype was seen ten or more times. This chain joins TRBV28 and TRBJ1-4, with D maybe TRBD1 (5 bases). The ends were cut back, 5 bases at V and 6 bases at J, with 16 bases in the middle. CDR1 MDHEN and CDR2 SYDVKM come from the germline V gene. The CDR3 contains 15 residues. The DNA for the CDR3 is TGTGCCAGCAGTGCTCCGGGGGGGTTGGATGAAAAACTGTTTTTT. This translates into CASSAPGGLDEKLFF.

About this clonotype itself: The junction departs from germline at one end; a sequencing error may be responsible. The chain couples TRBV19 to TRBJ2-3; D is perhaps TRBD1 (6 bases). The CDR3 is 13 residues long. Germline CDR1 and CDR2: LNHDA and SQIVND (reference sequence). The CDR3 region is CASRGTGKDAQYF. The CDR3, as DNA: TGTGCCAGTAGGGGAACAGGGAAAGATGCGCAGTATTTT. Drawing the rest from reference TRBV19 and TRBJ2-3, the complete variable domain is DGGITQSPKYLFRKEGQNVTLSCEQNLNHDAMYWYRQDPGQGLRLIYYSQIVNDFQKGDIAEGYSVSREKKESFPLTVTSAQKNPTAFYLCASRGTGKDAQYFGPGTRLTVL.

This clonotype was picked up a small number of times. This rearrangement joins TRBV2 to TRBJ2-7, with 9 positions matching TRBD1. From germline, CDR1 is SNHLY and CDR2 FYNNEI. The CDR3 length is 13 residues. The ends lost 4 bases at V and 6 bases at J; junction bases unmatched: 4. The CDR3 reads CASSGTGDVEQYF. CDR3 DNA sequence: TGTGCCAGCAGTGGGACAGGGGACGTCGAGCAGTACTTC.